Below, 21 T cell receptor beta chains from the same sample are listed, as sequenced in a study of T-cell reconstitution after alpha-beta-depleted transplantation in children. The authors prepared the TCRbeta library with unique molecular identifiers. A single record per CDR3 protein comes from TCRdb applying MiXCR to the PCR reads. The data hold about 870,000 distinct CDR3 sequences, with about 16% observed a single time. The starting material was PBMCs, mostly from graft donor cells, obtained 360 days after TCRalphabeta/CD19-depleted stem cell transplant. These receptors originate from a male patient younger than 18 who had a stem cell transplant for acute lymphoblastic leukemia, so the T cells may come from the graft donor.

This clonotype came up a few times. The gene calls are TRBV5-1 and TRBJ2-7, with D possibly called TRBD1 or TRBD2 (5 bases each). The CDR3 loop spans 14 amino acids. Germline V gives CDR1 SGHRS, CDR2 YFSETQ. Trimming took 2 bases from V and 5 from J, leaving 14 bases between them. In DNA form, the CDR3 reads TGCGCCAGCAGCTTTCGAGGGGCTGTCCACGAGCAGTACTTC. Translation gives CASSFRGAVHEQYF.

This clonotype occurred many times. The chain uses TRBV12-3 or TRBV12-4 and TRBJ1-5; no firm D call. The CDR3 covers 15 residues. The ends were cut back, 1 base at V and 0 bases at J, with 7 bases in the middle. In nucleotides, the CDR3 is TGTGCCAGCAGTTTAGGGTGGAATAGCAATCAGCCCCAGCATTTT. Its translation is CASSLGWNSNQPQHF.

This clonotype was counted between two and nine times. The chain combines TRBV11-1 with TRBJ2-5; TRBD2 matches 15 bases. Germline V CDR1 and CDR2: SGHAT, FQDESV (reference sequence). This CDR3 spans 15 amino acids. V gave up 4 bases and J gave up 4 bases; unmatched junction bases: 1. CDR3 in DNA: TGTGCCAGCAGCTGGGGACTAGCGGGAGGAGAGACCCAGTACTTC. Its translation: CASSWGLAGGETQYF.

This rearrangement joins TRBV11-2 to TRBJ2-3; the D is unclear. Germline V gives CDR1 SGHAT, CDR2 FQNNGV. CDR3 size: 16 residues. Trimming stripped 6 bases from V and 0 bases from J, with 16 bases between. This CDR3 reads CASSSTLGLSTDTQYF. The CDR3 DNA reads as TGTGCCAGCAGTTCCACTCTTGGGTTAAGCACAGATACGCAGTATTTT.

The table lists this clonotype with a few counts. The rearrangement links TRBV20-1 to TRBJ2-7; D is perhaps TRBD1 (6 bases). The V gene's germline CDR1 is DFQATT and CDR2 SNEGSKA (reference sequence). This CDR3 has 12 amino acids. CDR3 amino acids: CIYRADDYEQYF. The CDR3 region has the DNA TGCATCTACAGGGCAGACGATTACGAGCAGTACTTC.

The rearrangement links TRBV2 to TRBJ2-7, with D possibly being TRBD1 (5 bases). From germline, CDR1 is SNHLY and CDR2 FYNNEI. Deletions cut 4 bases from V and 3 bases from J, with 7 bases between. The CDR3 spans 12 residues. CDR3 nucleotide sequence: TGTGCCAGCAGTGTTCAGGGCTACGAGCAGTACTTC. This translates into CASSVQGYEQYF.

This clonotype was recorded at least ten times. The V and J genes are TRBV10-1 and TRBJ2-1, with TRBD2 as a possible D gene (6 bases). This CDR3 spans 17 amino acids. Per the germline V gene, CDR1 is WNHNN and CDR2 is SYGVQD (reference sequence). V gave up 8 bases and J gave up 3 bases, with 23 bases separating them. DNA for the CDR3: TGCGCCAGCCTCACGGAGTTTGACCTGGAGGGCTACAATGAGCAGTTCTTC. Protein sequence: CASLTEFDLEGYNEQFF.

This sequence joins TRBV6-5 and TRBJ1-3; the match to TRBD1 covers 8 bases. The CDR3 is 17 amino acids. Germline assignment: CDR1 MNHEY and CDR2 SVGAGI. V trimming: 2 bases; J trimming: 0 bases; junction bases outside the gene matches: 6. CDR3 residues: CASSYGQGLSSGNTIYF. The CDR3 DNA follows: TGTGCCAGCAGTTACGGACAGGGCCTCAGCTCTGGAAACACCATATATTTT.

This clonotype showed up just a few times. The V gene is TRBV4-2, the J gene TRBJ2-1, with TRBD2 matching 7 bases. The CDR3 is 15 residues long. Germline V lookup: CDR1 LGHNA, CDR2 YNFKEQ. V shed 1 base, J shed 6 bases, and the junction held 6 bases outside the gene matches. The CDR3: CASSQVSGGPNEQFF. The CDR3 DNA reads TGTGCCAGCAGCCAAGTTTCGGGAGGTCCCAATGAGCAGTTCTTC.

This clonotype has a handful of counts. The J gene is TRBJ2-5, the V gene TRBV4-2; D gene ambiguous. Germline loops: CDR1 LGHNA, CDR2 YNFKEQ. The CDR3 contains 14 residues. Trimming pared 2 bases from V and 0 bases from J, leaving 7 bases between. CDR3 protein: CASSQKVDQETQYF. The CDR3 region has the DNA TGTGCCAGCAGCCAAAAGGTGGACCAAGAGACCCAGTACTTC.

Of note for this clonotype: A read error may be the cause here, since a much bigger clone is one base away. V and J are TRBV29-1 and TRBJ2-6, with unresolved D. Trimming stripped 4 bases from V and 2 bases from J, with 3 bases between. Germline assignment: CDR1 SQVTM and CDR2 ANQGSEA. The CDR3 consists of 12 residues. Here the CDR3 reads CSVGAGANVLTF. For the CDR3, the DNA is TGCAGCGTTGGGGCTGGGGCCAACGTCCTGACTTTC.

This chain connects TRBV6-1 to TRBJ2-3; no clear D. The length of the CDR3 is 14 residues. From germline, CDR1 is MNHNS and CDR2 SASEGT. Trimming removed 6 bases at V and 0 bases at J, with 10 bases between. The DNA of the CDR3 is TGTGCCAGCAGCCATGGATCTAGCACAGATACGCAGTATTTT. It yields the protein CASSHGSSTDTQYF.

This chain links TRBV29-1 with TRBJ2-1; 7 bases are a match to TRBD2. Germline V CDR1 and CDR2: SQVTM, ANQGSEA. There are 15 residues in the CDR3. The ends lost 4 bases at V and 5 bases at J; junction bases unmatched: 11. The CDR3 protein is CSVGPRLARDNEQFF. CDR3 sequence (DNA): TGCAGCGTTGGGCCGAGACTAGCTCGGGACAATGAGCAGTTCTTC.

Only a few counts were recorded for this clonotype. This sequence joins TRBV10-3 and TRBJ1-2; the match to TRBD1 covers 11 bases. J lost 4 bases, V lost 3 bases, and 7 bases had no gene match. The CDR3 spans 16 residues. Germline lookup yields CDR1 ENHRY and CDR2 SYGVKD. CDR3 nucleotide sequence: TGTGCCATCAGTGATTCCCCGGGACAGGGGGGCTATGGCTACACCTTC. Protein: CAISDSPGQGGYGYTF.

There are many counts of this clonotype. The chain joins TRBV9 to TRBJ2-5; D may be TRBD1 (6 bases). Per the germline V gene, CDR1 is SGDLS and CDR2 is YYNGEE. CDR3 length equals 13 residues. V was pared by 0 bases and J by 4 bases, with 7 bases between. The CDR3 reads CASSVAGAETQYF. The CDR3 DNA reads TGTGCCAGCAGCGTAGCAGGGGCAGAGACCCAGTACTTC.

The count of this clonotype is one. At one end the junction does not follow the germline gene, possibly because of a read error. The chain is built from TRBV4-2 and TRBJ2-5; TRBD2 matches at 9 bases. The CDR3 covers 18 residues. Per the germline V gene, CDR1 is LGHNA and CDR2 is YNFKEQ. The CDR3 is CASSEEGLAGTPWETQYF. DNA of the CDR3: TGTGCCAGCAGCGAAGAGGGCCTAGCGGGAACACCTTGGGAGACCCAGTACTTC.

CDR3 sequence reads: CASRRQDYTGELFF. The CDR3 nucleotides are TGTGCCAGCAGGAGACAGGATTACACCGGGGAGCTGTTTTTT. The chain is built from TRBV6-1 and TRBJ2-2, with D possibly matching TRBD1 (6 bases). The CDR3 covers 14 residues. The germline V gene has CDR1 MNHNS and CDR2 SASEGT. V lost 6 bases, J lost 3 bases, and 11 bases lay in between.

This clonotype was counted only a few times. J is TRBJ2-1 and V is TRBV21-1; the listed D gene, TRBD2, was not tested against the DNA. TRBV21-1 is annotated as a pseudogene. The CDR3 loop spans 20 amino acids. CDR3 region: CASSQKIDDRGRAPNNEQFF. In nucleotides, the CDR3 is TGTGCCAGCAGTCAAAAAATTGACGATCGCGGGAGGGCCCCCAACAATGAGCAGTTCTTC.

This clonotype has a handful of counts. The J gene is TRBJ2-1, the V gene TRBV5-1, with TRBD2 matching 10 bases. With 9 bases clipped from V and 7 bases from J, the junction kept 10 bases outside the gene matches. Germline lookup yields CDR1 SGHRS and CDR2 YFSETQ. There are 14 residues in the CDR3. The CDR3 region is CATSLAGGKNEQFF. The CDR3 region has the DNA TGCGCCACTTCCTTAGCGGGAGGCAAGAATGAGCAGTTCTTC.

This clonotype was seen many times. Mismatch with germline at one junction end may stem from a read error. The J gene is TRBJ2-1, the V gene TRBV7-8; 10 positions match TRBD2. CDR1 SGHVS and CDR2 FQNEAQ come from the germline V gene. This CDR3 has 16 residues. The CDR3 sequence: CASSLAGVSSYNEQFF. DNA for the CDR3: TGTGCCAGCAGCCTAGCGGGAGTTAGTTCCTACAATGAGCAGTTCTTC. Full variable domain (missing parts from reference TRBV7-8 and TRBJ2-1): GAGVSQSPRYKVAKRGQDVALRCDPISGHVSLFWYQQALGQGPEFLTYFQNEAQLDKSGLPSDRFFAERPEGSVSTLKIQRTQQEDSAVYLCASSLAGVSSYNEQFFGPGTRLTVL.

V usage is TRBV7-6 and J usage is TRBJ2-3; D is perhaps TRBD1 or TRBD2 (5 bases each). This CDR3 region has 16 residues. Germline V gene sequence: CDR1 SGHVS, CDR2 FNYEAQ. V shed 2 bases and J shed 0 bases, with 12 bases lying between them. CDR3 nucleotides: TGTGCCAGCAGCTTAAGGGTGGGGGACAGCACAGATACGCAGTATTTT. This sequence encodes CASSLRVGDSTDTQYF.